This TCR beta chain came from a study of regulatory T cells in long-lasting Graves disease. The germline V gene encodes CDR1 MGHDK and CDR2 SYGVNS. Trimming took 6 bases from V and 3 from J; bases not matched to a gene: 10. There are 15 residues in the CDR3. Investigators prepared the TCR beta libraries by applying iRepertoire HTBI primers and Arm-PCR of CDR3 regions. TCRdb reanalysed the multiplex PCR reads using MiXCR and keeps one entry per CDR3 protein. The table records 400,000 to 500,000 distinct CDR3 sequences, 21% of them present only once. The sample's time point: persistent/refractory GD, antithyroid drugs over 5 years with positive TRAb. PBMC RNA served as the TCR library source. Graves' disease diagnosis was established per American Thyroid Association guidelines.

This clonotype was sampled from a female donor with Graves disease. The rearrangement uses TRBV25-1 and TRBJ2-7; 8 bases fit TRBD2. Specimen: peripheral blood mononuclear cells (PBMCs), collected when the disease was refractory, from a patient treated with antithyroid drugs. DNA for the CDR3: TGTGCCAGCAGAGGGAATAGCGGGAATGTCTACGAGCAGTACTTC. This sequence encodes CASRGNSGNVYEQYF.